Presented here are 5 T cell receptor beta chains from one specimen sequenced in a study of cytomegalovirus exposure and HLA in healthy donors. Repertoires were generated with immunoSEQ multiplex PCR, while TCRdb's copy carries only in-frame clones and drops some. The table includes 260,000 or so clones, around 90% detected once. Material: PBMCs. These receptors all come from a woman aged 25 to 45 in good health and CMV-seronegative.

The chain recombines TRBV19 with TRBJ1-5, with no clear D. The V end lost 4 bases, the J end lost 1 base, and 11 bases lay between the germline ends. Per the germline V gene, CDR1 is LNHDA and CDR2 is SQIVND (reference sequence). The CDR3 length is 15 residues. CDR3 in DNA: TGTGCCAGTAGTACGCCGGGTGGGAGCAATCAGCCCCAGCATTTT. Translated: CASSTPGGSNQPQHF.

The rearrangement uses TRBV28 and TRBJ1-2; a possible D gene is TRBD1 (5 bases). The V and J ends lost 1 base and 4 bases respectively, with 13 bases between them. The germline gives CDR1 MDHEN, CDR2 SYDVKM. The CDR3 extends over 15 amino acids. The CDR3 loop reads CASSLSSGAGYGYTF. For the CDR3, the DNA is TGTGCCAGCAGTTTATCCTCCGGGGCTGGCTATGGCTACACCTTC.

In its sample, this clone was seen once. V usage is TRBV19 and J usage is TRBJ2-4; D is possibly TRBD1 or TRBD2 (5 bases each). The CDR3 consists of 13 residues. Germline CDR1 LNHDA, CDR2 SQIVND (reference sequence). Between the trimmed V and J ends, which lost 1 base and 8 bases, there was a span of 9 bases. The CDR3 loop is CASSIGRGDIQYF. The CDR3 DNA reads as TGTGCCAGTAGTATAGGTAGGGGAGACATTCAGTACTTC.

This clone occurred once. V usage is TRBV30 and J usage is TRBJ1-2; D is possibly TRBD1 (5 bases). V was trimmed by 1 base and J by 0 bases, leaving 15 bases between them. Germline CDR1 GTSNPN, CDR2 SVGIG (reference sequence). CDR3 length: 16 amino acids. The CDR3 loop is CAWSARLRQSNYGYTF. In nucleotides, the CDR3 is TGTGCCTGGAGTGCCCGATTGCGACAGTCTAACTATGGCTACACCTTC. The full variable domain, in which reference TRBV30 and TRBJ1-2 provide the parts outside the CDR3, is SQTIHQWPATLVQPVGSPLSLECTVEGTSNPNLYWYRQAAGRGLQLLFYSVGIGQISSEVPQNLSASRPQDRQFILSSKKLLLSDSGFYLCAWSARLRQSNYGYTFGSGTRLTVV.

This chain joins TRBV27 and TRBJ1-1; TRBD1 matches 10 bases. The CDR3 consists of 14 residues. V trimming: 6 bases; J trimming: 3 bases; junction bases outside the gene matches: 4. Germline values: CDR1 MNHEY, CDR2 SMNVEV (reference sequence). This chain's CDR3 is CASSTGTGDTEAFF. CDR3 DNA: TGTGCCAGCAGCACCGGGACAGGGGACACTGAAGCTTTCTTT.